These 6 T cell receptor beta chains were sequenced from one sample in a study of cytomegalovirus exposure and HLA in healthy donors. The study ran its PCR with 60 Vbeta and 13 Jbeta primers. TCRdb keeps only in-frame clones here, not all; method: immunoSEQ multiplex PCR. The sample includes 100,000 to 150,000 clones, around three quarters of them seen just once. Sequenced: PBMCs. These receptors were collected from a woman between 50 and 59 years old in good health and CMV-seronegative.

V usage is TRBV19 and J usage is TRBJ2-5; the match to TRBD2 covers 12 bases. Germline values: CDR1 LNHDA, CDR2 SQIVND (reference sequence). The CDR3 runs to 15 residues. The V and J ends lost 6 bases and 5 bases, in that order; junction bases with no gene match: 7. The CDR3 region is CASRASGRGRETQYF. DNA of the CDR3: TGTGCCAGTAGGGCTAGCGGGAGGGGCAGGGAGACCCAGTACTTC.

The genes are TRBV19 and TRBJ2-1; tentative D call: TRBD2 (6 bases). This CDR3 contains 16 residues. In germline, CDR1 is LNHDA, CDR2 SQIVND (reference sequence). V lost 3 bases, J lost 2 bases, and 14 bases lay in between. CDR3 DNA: TGTGCCAGTAGTATCTCTCTCGGACTACCCTACAATGAGCAGTTCTTC. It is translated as CASSISLGLPYNEQFF.

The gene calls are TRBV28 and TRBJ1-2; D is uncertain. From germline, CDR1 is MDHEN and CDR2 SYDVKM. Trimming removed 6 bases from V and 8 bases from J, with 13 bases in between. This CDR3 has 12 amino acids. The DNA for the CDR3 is TGTGCCAGCAGGCTCCCGGGAGAGGGCTACACCTTC. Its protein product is CASRLPGEGYTF.

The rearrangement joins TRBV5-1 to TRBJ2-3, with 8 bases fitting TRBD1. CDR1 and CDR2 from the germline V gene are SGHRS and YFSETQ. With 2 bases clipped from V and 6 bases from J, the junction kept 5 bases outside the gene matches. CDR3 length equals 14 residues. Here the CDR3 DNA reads TGCGCCAGCAGCTTTGGACAGGGCAAGGATACGCAGTATTTT. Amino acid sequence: CASSFGQGKDTQYF. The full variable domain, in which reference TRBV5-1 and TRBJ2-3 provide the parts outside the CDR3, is KAGVTQTPRYLIKTRGQQVTLSCSPISGHRSVSWYQQTPGQGLQFLFEYFSETQRNKGNFPGRFSGRQFSNSRSEMNVSTLELGDSALYLCASSFGQGKDTQYFGPGTRLTVL.

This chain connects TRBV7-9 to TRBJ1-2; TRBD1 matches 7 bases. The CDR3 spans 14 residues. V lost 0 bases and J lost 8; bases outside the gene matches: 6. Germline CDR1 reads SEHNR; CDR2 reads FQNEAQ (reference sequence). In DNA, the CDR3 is TGTGCCAGCAGCTTAGCCAAGGGGGCGTCCGGCTACACCTTC. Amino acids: CASSLAKGASGYTF.

This chain's CDR3 is CASSLDFTESYGYTF. CDR3 nucleotides: TGTGCCAGCAGCTTAGATTTTACAGAGAGCTATGGCTACACCTTC. The chain links TRBV7-2 to TRBJ1-2; D is unresolved. This CDR3 contains 15 residues. Germline V gene sequence: CDR1 SGHTA, CDR2 FQGNSA. Trimming shortened V by 1 base and J by 4 bases, and 13 bases separated the two germline ends.